The TCR beta chain under discussion was sequenced for a study of blood T cell repertoires in COVID-19. Study-level information: COVID-19 samples collected from the United States, Italy and Spain covered acute and convalescent phases.

The CDR3 spans 14 residues. The germline CDR1 and CDR2 sequences are SGHTA and FQGNSA. V gave up 1 base and J gave up 4 bases, with 11 bases separating them. Authors' data handling: Amplification from reference gene primers served as the basis for estimated nucleated cell counts. Sequencing was performed with immunoSEQ multiplex PCR; in TCRdb, only in-frame clones are kept and a portion is missing. That table gives V, J and clone size, and the DNA gave D and trimming. The table has roughly 260,000 clones, about 87% seen once; the top ten hold roughly 4%. This sequence originates from a man between 60 and 70 years old who had recovered from COVID-19. Sequencing was carried out using peripheral blood. The chain links TRBV7-2 to TRBJ2-7, with D possibly being TRBD1 (6 bases). The CDR3 reads CASSLVGQKYEQYF. The CDR3 nucleotides read TGTGCCAGCAGCTTAGTTGGACAGAAATACGAGCAGTACTTC. The variable domain in full, with the rest retrieved from reference TRBV7-2 and TRBJ2-7, is GAGVSQSPSNKVTEKGKDVELRCDPISGHTALYWYRQSLGQGLEFLIYFQGNSAPDKSGLPSDRFSAERTGGSVSTLTIQRTQQEDSAVYLCASSLVGQKYEQYFGPGTRLTVT.